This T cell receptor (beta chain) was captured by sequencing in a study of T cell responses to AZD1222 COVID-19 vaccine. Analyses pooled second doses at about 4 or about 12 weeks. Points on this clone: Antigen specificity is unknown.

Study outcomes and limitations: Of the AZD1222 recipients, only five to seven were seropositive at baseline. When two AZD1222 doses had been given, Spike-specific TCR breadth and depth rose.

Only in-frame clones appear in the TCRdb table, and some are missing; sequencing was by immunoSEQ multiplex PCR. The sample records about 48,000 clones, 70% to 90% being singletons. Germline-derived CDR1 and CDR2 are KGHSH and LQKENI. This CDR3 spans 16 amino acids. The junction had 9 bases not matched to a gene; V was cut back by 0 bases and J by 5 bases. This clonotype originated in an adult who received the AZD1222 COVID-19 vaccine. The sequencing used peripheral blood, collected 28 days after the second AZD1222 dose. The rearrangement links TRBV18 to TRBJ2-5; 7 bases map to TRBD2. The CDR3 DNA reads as TGTGCCAGCTCACCACCTGATGCCTGGCGGGAGGAGACCCAGTACTTC. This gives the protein CASSPPDAWREETQYF.